The clone carrying this T cell receptor (beta chain) was seen ten or more times. This sample stems from a study of T cells in Graves' hyperthyroidism and ophthalmopathy. The length of the CDR3 is 16 residues. The germline CDR1 and CDR2 sequences are MNHEY and SMNVEV (reference sequence). V lost 5 bases and J lost 2, with 18 bases in between. RNA transcripts were the template for amplifying TCR beta CDR3 regions. TCR CDR3 regions were first amplified by RT-PCR with HTBI primers. MiXCR, run by TCRdb on the multiplex PCR reads, gives a single entry per CDR3 protein. The data show over 500,000 distinct CDR3 sequences, over 15% seen once.

The chain links TRBV27 to TRBJ1-1, with D possibly matching TRBD1 (5 bases). Sequencing used blood. The sequence was collected from a woman between 18 and 29 years old with Graves' ophthalmopathy. The CDR3 here is CASSPGTLVSNTEAFF. In DNA, the CDR3 is TGTGCCAGCAGTCCTGGGACTCTAGTATCTAACACTGAAGCTTTCTTT.